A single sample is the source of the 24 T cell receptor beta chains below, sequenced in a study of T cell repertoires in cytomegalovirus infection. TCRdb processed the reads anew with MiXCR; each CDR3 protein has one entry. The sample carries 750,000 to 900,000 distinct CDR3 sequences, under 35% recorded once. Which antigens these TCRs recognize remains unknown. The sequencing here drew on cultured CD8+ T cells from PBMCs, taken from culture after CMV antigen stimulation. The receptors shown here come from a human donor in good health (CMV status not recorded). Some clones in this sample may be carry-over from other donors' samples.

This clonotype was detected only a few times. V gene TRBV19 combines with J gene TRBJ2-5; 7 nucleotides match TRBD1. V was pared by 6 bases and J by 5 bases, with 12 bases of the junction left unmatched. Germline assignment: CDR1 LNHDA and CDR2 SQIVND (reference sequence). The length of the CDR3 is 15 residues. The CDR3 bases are TGTGCCAGTAGACCAACAGGGGTCAGGGTTGAGACCCAGTACTTC. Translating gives CASRPTGVRVETQYF.

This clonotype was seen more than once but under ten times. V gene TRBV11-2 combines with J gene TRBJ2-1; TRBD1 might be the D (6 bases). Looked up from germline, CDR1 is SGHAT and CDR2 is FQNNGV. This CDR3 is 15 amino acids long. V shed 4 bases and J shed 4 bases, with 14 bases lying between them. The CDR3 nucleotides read TGTGCCAGCAGCTCCCCGGACAGCGTATACAATGAGCAGTTCTTC. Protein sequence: CASSSPDSVYNEQFF.

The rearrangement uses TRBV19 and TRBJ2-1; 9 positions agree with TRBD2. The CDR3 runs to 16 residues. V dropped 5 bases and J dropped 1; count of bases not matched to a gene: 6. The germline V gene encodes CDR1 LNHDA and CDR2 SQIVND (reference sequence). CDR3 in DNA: TGTGCCAGTAGTCCTAGCGGGGCTATTTCCTACAATGAGCAGTTCTTC. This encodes CASSPSGAISYNEQFF.

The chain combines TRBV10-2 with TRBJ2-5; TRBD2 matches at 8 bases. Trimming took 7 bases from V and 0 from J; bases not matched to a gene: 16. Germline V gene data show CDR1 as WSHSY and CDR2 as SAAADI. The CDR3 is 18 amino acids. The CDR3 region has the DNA TGCGCCAGCATGGGGGGGAAGCTGGGCGGGAGGAACCAAGAGACCCAGTACTTC. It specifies CASMGGKLGGRNQETQYF.

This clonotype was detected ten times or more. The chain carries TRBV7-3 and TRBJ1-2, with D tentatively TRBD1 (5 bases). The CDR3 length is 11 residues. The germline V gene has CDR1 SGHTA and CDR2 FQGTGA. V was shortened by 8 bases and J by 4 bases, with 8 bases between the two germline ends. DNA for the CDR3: TGTGCCAGCGGGAGGGGCTATGGCTACACCTTC. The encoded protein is CASGRGYGYTF.

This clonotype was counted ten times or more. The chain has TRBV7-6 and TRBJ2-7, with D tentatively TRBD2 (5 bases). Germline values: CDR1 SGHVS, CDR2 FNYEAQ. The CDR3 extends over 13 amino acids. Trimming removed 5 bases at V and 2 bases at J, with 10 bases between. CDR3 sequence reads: CASSGGEPYEQYF. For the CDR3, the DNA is TGTGCCAGCAGCGGTGGGGAGCCCTACGAGCAGTACTTC.

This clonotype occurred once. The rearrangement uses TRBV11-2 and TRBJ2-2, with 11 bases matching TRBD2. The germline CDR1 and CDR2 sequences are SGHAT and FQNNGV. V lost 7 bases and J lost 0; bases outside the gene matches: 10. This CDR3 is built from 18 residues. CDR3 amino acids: CASTPLAGVISNTGELFF. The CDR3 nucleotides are TGTGCCAGCACCCCACTAGCGGGGGTTATATCGAACACCGGGGAGCTGTTTTTT.

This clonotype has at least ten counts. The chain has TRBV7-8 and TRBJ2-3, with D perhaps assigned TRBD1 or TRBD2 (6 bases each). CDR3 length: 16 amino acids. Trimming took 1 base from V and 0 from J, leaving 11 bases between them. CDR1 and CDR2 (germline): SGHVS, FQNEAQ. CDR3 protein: CASSLVSGASTDTQYF. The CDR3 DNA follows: TGTGCCAGCAGCTTAGTTTCGGGGGCCAGCACAGATACGCAGTATTTT. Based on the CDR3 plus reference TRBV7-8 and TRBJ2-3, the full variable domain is GAGVSQSPRYKVAKRGQDVALRCDPISGHVSLFWYQQALGQGPEFLTYFQNEAQLDKSGLPSDRFFAERPEGSVSTLKIQRTQQEDSAVYLCASSLVSGASTDTQYFGPGTRLTVL.

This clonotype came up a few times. The CDR3 region has the DNA TGTGCCAGCAGCCAAGACTTCATCTTAACTAGCACAGATACGCAGTATTTT. Its translation: CASSQDFILTSTDTQYF. V and J are TRBV14 and TRBJ2-3; no reliable D call. This CDR3 spans 17 amino acids. CDR1 SGHDN and CDR2 FVKESK come from the germline V gene. Trimming removed 0 bases from V and 0 bases from J, with 13 bases in between.

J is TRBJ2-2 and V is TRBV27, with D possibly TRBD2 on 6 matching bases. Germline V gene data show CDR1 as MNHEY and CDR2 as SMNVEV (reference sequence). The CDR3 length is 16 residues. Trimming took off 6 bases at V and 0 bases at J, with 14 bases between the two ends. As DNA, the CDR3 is TGTGCCAGCAGCCTACCTTGGGGGGCGAACACCGGGGAGCTGTTTTTT. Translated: CASSLPWGANTGELFF.

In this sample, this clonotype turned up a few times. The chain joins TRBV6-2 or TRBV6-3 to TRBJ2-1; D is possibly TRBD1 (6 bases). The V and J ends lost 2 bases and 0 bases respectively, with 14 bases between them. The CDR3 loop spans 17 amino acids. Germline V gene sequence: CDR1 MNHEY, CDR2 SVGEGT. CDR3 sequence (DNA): TGTGCCAGCAGTTACCCTCTTCAGGGGAGCTCCTACAATGAGCAGTTCTTC. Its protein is CASSYPLQGSSYNEQFF.

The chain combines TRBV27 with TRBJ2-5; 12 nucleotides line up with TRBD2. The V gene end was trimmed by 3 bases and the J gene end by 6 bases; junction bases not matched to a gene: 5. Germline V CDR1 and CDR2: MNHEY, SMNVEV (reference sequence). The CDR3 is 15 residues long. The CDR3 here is CASSFSSGGAQTQYF. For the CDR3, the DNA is TGTGCCAGCAGTTTTTCTAGCGGGGGGGCACAGACCCAGTACTTC.

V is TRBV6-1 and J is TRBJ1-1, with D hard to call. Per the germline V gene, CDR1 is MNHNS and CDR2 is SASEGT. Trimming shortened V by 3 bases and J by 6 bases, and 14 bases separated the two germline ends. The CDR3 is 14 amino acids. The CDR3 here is CASSEDYLGAEAFF. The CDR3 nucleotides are TGTGCCAGCAGTGAGGACTATCTCGGGGCTGAAGCTTTCTTT.

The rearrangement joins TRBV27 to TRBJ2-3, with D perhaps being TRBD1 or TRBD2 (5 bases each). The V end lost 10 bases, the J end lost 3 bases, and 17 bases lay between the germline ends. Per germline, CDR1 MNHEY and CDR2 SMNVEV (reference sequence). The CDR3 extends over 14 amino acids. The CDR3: CATFGGITTDTQYF. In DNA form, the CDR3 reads TGTGCCACCTTTGGGGGAATAACAACAGATACGCAGTATTTT.

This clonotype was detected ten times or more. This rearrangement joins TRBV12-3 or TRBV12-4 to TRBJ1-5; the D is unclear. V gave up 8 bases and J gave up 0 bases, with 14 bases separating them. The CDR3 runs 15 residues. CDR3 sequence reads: CASSSRKNSNQPQHF. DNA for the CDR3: TGTGCCAGCTCGTCGAGAAAAAATAGCAATCAGCCCCAGCATTTT.

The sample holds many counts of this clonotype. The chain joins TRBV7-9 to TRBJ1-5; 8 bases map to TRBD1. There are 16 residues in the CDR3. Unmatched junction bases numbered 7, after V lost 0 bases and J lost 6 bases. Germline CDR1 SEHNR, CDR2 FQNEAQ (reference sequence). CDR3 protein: CASSLADDRGIQPQHF. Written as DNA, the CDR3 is TGTGCCAGCAGCTTAGCGGATGACAGGGGTATTCAGCCCCAGCATTTT.

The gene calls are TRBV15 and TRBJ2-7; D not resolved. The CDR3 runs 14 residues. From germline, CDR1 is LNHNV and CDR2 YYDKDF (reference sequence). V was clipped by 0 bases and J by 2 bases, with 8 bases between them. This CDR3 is CATSREREPYEQYV. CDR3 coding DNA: TGTGCCACCAGCAGAGAAAGGGAACCCTACGAGCAGTACGTC.

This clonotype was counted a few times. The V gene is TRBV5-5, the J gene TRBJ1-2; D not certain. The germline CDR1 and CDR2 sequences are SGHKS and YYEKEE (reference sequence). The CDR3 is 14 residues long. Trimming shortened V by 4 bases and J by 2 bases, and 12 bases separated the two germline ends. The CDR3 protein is CASSPEAGNYGYTF. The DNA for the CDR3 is TGTGCCAGCAGCCCAGAGGCGGGGAACTATGGCTACACCTTC.

This chain's CDR3 is CASSLSPGATDTQYF. CDR3 in DNA: TGTGCCAGCAGCTTAAGTCCAGGGGCAACAGATACGCAGTATTTT. This chain connects TRBV7-6 to TRBJ2-3; a possible D gene is TRBD1 (6 bases). Per germline, CDR1 SGHVS and CDR2 FNYEAQ. CDR3 size: 15 residues. The V end was cut by 2 bases, the J end by 3 bases, with 12 bases between.

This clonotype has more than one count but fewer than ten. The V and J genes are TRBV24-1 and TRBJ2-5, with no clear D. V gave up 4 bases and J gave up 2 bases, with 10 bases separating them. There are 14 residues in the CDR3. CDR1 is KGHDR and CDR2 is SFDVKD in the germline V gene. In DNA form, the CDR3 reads TGTGCCACCAGTGACTCTGGACCACAAGAGACCCAGTACTTC. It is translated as CATSDSGPQETQYF.

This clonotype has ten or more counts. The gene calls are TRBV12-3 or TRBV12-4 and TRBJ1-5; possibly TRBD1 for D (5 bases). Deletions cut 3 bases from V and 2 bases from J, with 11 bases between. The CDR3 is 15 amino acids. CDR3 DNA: TGTGCCAGCAGTTTTTCGGGGGACGGCAATCAGCCCCAGCATTTT. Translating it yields CASSFSGDGNQPQHF.

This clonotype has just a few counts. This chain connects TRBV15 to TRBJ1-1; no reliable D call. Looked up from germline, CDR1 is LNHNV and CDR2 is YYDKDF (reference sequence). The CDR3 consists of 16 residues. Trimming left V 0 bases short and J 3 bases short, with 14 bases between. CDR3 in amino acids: CATSRDRASRDTEAFF. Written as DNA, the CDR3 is TGTGCCACCAGCAGAGATAGAGCCAGCCGGGACACTGAAGCTTTCTTT. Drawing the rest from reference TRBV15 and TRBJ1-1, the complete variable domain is DAMVIQNPRYQVTQFGKPVTLSCSQTLNHNVMYWYQQKSSQAPKLLFHYYDKDFNNEADTPDNFQSRRPNTSFCFLDIRSPGLGDTAMYLCATSRDRASRDTEAFFGQGTRLTVV.

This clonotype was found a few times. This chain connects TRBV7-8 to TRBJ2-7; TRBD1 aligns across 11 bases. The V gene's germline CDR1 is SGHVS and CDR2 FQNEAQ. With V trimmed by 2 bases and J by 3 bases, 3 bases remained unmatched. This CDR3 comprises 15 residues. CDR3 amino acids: CASSLSGTGGYEQYF. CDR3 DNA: TGTGCCAGCAGCTTATCCGGGACAGGGGGCTACGAGCAGTACTTC.

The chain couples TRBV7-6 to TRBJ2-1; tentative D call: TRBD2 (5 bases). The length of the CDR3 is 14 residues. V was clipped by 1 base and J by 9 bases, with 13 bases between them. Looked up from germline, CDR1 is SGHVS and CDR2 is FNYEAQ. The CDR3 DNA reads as TGTGCCAGCAGCTTAGGTGAGGACTCCAGTGAGCAGTTCTTC. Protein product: CASSLGEDSSEQFF.